The present T cell receptor (beta chain) was sequenced within a study of blood T cell repertoires in COVID-19. In the study overall: Collection of acute and convalescent COVID-19 samples took place in the United States, Italy and Spain. In each case, the material was cDNA or gDNA derived from T cells, B-cell-depleted T cells, or PBMCs.

How the authors handled the data: Amplified reference gene primers provided the basis for estimating nucleated cell counts. The protocol was immunoSEQ multiplex PCR, while the TCRdb copy is restricted to in-frame clones and leaves out a portion. Clone size and V and J calls were adopted from that table, with D and trimming inferred from the DNA. The data hold approximately 270,000 clones, with approximately 85% observed a single time. Germline lookup yields CDR1 MNHEY and CDR2 SVGAGI. The CDR3 loop spans 12 amino acids. Trimming took off 5 bases at V and 2 bases at J, with 6 bases between the two ends.

The clonotype comes from a human donor with COVID-19, enrolled during active disease. The donor label of this sample is uncertain. This sequence joins TRBV6-5 and TRBJ1-2; no clear D gene. The sequencing sample was made of peripheral blood. The CDR3 region is CASSTSNYGYTF. Written as DNA, the CDR3 is TGTGCCAGCAGTACATCCAACTATGGCTACACCTTC.